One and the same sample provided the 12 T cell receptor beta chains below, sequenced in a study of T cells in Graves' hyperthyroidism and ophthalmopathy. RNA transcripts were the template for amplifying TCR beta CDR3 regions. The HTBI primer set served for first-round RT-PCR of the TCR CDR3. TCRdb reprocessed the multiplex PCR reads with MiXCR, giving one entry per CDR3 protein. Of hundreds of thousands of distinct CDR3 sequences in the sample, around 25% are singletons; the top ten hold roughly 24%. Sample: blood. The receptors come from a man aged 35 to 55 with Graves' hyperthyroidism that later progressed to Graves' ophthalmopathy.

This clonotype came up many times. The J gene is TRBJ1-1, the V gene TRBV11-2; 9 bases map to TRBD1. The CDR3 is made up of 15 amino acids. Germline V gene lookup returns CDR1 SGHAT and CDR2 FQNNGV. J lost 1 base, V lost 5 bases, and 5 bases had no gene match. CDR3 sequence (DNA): TGTGCCAGCAGCGCCCGACAGGGGGGGAACACTGAAGCTTTCTTT. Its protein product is CASSARQGGNTEAFF. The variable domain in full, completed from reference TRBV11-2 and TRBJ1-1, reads EAGVAQSPRYKIIEKRQSVAFWCNPISGHATLYWYQQILGQGPKLLIQFQNNGVVDDSQLPKDRFSAERLKGVDSTLKIQPAKLEDSAVYLCASSARQGGNTEAFFGQGTRLTVV.

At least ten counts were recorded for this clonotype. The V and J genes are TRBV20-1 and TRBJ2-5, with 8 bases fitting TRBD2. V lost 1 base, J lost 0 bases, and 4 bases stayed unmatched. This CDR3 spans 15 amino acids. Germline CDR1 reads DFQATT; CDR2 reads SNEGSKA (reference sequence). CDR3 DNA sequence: TGCAGTGCTAGAGTAGCGGGGACGTACCAAGAGACCCAGTACTTC. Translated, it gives CSARVAGTYQETQYF.

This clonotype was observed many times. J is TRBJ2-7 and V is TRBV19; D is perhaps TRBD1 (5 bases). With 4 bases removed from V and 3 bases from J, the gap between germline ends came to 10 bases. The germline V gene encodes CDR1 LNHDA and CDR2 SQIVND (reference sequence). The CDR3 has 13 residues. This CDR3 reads CASSTDRYYEQYF. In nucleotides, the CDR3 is TGTGCCAGTAGTACAGACAGATACTACGAGCAGTACTTC.

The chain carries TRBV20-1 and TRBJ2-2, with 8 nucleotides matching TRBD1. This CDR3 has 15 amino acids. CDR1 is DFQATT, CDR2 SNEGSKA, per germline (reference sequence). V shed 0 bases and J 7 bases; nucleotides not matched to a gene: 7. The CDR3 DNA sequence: TGCAGTGCTAGAGAAAGGACAGGGTGGGACGGGGAGCTGTTTTTT. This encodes CSARERTGWDGELFF.

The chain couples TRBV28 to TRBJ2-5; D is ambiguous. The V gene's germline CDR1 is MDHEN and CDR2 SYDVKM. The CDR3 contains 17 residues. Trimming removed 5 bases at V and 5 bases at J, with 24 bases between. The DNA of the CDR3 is TGTGCCAGCAGTCTCCCTGTCGACCTATCCGGAAGGGAGACCCAGTACTTC. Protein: CASSLPVDLSGRETQYF.

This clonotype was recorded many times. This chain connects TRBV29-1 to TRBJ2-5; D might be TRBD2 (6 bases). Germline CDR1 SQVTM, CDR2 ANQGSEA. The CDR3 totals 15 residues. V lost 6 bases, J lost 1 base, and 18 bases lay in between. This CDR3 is CSVRRARAGQETQYF. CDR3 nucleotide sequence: TGCAGCGTCCGCCGGGCCAGAGCGGGCCAAGAGACCCAGTACTTC.

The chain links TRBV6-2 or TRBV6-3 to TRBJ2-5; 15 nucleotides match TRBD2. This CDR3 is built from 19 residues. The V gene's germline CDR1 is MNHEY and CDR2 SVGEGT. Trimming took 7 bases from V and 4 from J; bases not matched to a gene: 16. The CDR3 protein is CASTIESGLAGGRRETQYF. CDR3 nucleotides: TGTGCCAGCACCATCGAATCCGGACTAGCGGGAGGGAGAAGAGAGACCCAGTACTTC.

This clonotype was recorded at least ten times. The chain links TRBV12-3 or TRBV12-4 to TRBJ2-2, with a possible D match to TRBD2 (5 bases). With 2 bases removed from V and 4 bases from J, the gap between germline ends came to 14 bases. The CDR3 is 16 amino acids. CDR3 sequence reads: CASSLWGVASTGELFF. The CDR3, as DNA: TGTGCCAGCAGTTTATGGGGAGTAGCAAGCACCGGGGAGCTGTTTTTT.

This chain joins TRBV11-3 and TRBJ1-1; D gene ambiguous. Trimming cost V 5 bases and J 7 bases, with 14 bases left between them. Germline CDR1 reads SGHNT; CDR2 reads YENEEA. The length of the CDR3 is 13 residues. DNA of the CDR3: TGTGCCAGCAGCACCCCCTGGGGAGGTGAAGCTTTCTTT. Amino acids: CASSTPWGGEAFF. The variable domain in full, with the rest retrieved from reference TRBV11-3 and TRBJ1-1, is EAGVVQSPRYKIIEKKQPVAFWCNPISGHNTLYWYLQNLGQGPELLIRYENEEAVDDSQLPKDRFSAERLKGVDSTLKIQPAELGDSAVYLCASSTPWGGEAFFGQGTRLTVV.

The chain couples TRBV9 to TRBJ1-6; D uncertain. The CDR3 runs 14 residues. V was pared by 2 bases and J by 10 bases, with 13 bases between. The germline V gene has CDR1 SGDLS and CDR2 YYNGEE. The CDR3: CASSVEESRSPLHF. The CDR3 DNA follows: TGTGCCAGCAGCGTCGAAGAGTCCAGATCACCCCTCCACTTT.

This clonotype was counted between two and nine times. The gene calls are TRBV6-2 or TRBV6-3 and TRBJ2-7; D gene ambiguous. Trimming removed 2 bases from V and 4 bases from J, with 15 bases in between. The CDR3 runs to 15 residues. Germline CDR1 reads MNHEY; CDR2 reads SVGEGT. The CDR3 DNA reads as TGTGCCAGCAGTTACGGCCCCGGGTGGGGATACGAGCAGTACTTC. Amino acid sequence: CASSYGPGWGYEQYF.

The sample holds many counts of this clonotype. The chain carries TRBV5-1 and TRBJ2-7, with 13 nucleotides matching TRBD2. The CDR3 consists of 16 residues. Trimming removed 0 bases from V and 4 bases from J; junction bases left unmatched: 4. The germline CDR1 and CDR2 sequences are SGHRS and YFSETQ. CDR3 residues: CASSLAGLAGSYEQYF. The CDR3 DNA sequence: TGCGCCAGCAGCTTGGCGGGACTAGCGGGATCATACGAGCAGTACTTC.